A single sample is the source of the 30 T cell receptor beta chains below, sequenced in a study of OX40 agonist ivuxolimab in advanced cancers. Sequencing used immunoSEQ multiplex PCR; TCRdb keeps in-frame clones, though not all of them. The sample includes about 24,000 clones, roughly three quarters of them seen just once. This specimen consisted of CD4+ or CD8+ T cells sorted from blood, obtained in a trial of the OX40 agonist ivuxolimab. The receptors here all came from an adult with an advanced solid tumor such as melanoma, head and neck, liver or kidney cancer.

This chain links TRBV6-1 with TRBJ1-6, with 9 bases identical to TRBD1. There are 14 residues in the CDR3. In germline, CDR1 is MNHNS, CDR2 SASEGT. The V segment lost 10 bases and the J segment 6 bases; nucleotides outside the gene matches: 7. Written as DNA, the CDR3 is TGTGCCACTACGGACAGGGGTGGTAATTCACCCCTCCACTTT. Translated: CATTDRGGNSPLHF.

V gene TRBV4-2 combines with J gene TRBJ1-1; unclear D gene. The CDR3 loop spans 14 amino acids. Germline lookup yields CDR1 LGHNA and CDR2 YNFKEQ. V gave up 0 bases and J gave up 5 bases, with 10 bases separating them. The CDR3: CASSQDGSRTEAFF. As DNA, the CDR3 is TGTGCCAGCAGCCAAGATGGGTCCAGGACTGAAGCTTTCTTT.

The chain carries TRBV11-2 and TRBJ2-6, with D uncertain. V lost 5 bases to trimming and J lost 5 bases, with 22 bases between them. The CDR3 is 18 amino acids. The germline gives CDR1 SGHAT, CDR2 FQNNGV. The CDR3 is CASSATGKQQSRANVLTF. For the CDR3, the DNA is TGTGCCAGCAGCGCCACGGGCAAGCAACAAAGTCGGGCCAACGTCCTGACTTTC.

For the CDR3, the DNA is TGTGCCAGCAGCCAAGATTTCGGGGCAGGGAACACTGAAGCTTTCTTT. It translates to CASSQDFGAGNTEAFF. The V call is TRBV4-2, the J call TRBJ1-1, with D perhaps matching TRBD1 (5 bases). The CDR3 loop spans 16 amino acids. Trimming cost V 0 bases and J 1 base, with 12 bases left between them. In germline, CDR1 is LGHNA, CDR2 YNFKEQ.

The chain uses TRBV5-5 and TRBJ1-2, with D hard to call. This CDR3 spans 13 amino acids. Trimming took off 4 bases at V and 8 bases at J, with 15 bases between the two ends. Germline CDR1 is SGHKS and CDR2 is YYEKEE (reference sequence). As DNA, the CDR3 is TGTGCCAGCAGCCCTCGGACTAGTAGAGGCTACACCTTC. This codes for CASSPRTSRGYTF.

The gene calls are TRBV9 and TRBJ1-5; 7 bases agree with TRBD1. Per the germline V gene, CDR1 is SGDLS and CDR2 is YYNGEE. V trimming: 4 bases; J trimming: 7 bases; junction bases outside the gene matches: 8. This CDR3 spans 14 amino acids. In DNA, the CDR3 is TGTGCCAGCAGCTTACAGGGGAAGGGACAGCCCCAGCATTTT. Translating gives CASSLQGKGQPQHF.

The genes are TRBV4-1 and TRBJ2-7; 11 nucleotides agree with TRBD2. The CDR3 is made up of 16 amino acids. V was pared by 4 bases and J by 6 bases, with 11 bases of the junction left unmatched. Germline-derived CDR1 and CDR2 are MGHRA and YSYEKL. The DNA for the CDR3 is TGCGCCAGCAGCCGGTCCCCGACTAGCGGGATAGGCGAGCAGTACTTC. It codes for CASSRSPTSGIGEQYF.

The chain carries TRBV4-2 and TRBJ1-4; 8 bases line up with TRBD1. CDR1 is LGHNA and CDR2 is YNFKEQ in the germline V gene. This CDR3 spans 13 amino acids. The V segment lost 3 bases and the J segment 11 bases; nucleotides outside the gene matches: 5. The CDR3 sequence is CASSQDRQGKLFF. CDR3 in DNA: TGTGCCAGCAGCCAGGACAGACAGGGGAAACTGTTTTTT.

In its sample, this clone was seen a few times. CDR3 DNA: TGCGCCAGCAGCTTAGCGGGTACCCCTGGCGAGCAGTACTTC. Translation gives CASSLAGTPGEQYF. The chain links TRBV5-1 to TRBJ2-7; D is possibly TRBD2 (6 bases). The CDR3 is 14 amino acids. The ends were cut back, 2 bases at V and 6 bases at J, with 15 bases in the middle. Germline values: CDR1 SGHRS, CDR2 YFSETQ. Variable domain in full (rest from reference TRBV5-1 and TRBJ2-7): KAGVTQTPRYLIKTRGQQVTLSCSPISGHRSVSWYQQTPGQGLQFLFEYFSETQRNKGNFPGRFSGRQFSNSRSEMNVSTLELGDSALYLCASSLAGTPGEQYFGPGTRLTVT.

This clone has just a few counts. The chain couples TRBV25-1 to TRBJ2-1; 10 positions agree with TRBD2. Germline CDR1 and CDR2: MGHDK and SYGVNS. This CDR3 is 16 amino acids long. Losses at the gene ends were 7 bases for V and 6 bases for J; bases not matched to a gene: 12. The CDR3 loop is CASTEGLSGRVNEQFF. DNA of the CDR3: TGTGCCAGCACAGAAGGGCTGAGCGGGAGGGTCAATGAGCAGTTCTTC.

This rearrangement joins TRBV28 to TRBJ2-1, with no clear D. The germline V and J ends were trimmed by 5 bases and 12 bases, with 11 bases remaining between them. The CDR3 totals 11 residues. The V gene's germline CDR1 is MDHEN and CDR2 SYDVKM. The CDR3 DNA is TGTGCCAGCAGTACCGCGGATGGGCAGTTCTTC. It is translated as CASSTADGQFF.

The chain has TRBV28 and TRBJ2-1, with D perhaps TRBD2 (5 bases). This CDR3 is 15 amino acids long. Trimming removed 3 bases at V and 4 bases at J, with 13 bases between. Germline V gene sequence: CDR1 MDHEN, CDR2 SYDVKM. This CDR3 is CASSFGGGSYNEQFF. The CDR3 DNA is TGTGCCAGCAGTTTTGGAGGAGGCTCGTACAATGAGCAGTTCTTC.

The rearrangement links TRBV6-5 to TRBJ1-1; D ambiguous. Looked up from germline, CDR1 is MNHEY and CDR2 is SVGAGI. Trimming took 4 bases from V and 2 from J, leaving 14 bases between them. The CDR3 consists of 15 residues. Here the CDR3 reads CASSLEKRANTEAFF. CDR3 nucleotide sequence: TGTGCCAGCAGTTTAGAAAAAAGGGCCAACACTGAAGCTTTCTTT.

The chain couples TRBV4-2 to TRBJ2-3; 8 nucleotides align to TRBD2. Germline CDR1 and CDR2: LGHNA and YNFKEQ. V shed 3 bases and J 3 bases; nucleotides not matched to a gene: 14. The CDR3 runs 18 residues. CDR3 region: CASSHPPPGSGDTDTQYF. CDR3 DNA: TGTGCCAGCAGCCACCCCCCGCCGGGTAGCGGGGATACAGATACGCAGTATTTT.

The chain carries TRBV27 and TRBJ2-7; 9 nucleotides align to TRBD2. The CDR3 is 16 amino acids. Germline CDR1 is MNHEY and CDR2 is SMNVEV (reference sequence). Germline trimming cut 4 bases from V and 4 bases from J; bases unmatched to any gene: 11. DNA for the CDR3: TGTGCCAGCAGTTCCTTCCCGGGACTAGCAAGGTACGAGCAGTACTTC. It translates to CASSSFPGLARYEQYF.

This clone was counted a single time. The chain combines TRBV9 with TRBJ2-3; tentatively, D is TRBD1 (5 bases). The CDR3 loop spans 14 amino acids. Germline CDR1 reads SGDLS; CDR2 reads YYNGEE. V lost 0 bases, J lost 1 base, and 6 bases lay in between. CDR3 DNA sequence: TGTGCCAGCAGCGTAGAAGGGGGCACAGATACGCAGTATTTT. It codes for CASSVEGGTDTQYF.

This chain uses TRBV7-3 with TRBJ2-1, with 7 bases matching TRBD2. Losses at the gene ends were 2 bases for V and 8 bases for J; bases not matched to a gene: 9. Germline values: CDR1 SGHTA, CDR2 FQGTGA. The CDR3 runs to 15 residues. In DNA, the CDR3 is TGTGCCAGCAGCTTAGGCCTAGCGGAAGGGGATGAGCAGTTCTTC. Translated, it gives CASSLGLAEGDEQFF.

The chain has TRBV7-2 and TRBJ2-7; D assignment may be TRBD1 or TRBD2 (7 bases each). The germline V gene encodes CDR1 SGHTA and CDR2 FQGNSA. The CDR3 consists of 15 residues. Trimming left V 3 bases short and J 2 bases short, with 14 bases between. CDR3 DNA: TGTGCCAGCAGCTTTCAGGGGGGGAATACCTACGAGCAGTACTTC. This codes for CASSFQGGNTYEQYF.

This sequence joins TRBV6-6 and TRBJ2-1; TRBD2 agrees at 12 bases. The CDR3 contains 16 residues. V was clipped by 1 base and J by 8 bases; unmatched bases: 6. Germline lookup yields CDR1 MNHNY and CDR2 SVGAGI (reference sequence). The chain's CDR3 is CASSYWATSGGYEQFF. The CDR3 bases are TGTGCCAGCAGTTACTGGGCGACTAGCGGGGGATATGAGCAGTTCTTC.

The J gene is TRBJ2-1, the V gene TRBV5-1; D not certain. Between the trimmed V and J ends, which lost 7 bases and 1 base, there was a span of 12 bases. This CDR3 contains 14 residues. Per germline, CDR1 SGHRS and CDR2 YFSETQ. The CDR3 coding sequence is TGCGCCAGCCACGCCGCGGCTTCCTACAATGAGCAGTTCTTC. This codes for CASHAAASYNEQFF.

J is TRBJ2-7 and V is TRBV6-5; TRBD1 matches 7 bases. Trimming took 5 bases from V and 3 from J; bases not matched to a gene: 7. Germline lookup yields CDR1 MNHEY and CDR2 SVGAGI. The CDR3 is 14 amino acids. DNA for the CDR3: TGTGCCAGCAGTGCCTCGACAGGGTTCTACGAGCAGTACTTC. It encodes CASSASTGFYEQYF.

This clone was recorded once. J is TRBJ2-1 and V is TRBV7-8, with 7 bases identical to TRBD2. V was clipped by 5 bases and J by 8 bases; unmatched bases: 18. This CDR3 spans 17 amino acids. Germline-derived CDR1 and CDR2 are SGHVS and FQNEAQ. The CDR3, as DNA: TGTGCCAGCAGCCCGGGGGGAGGGATCCATCATCGGCATGAGCAGTTCTTC. This gives the protein CASSPGGGIHHRHEQFF.

The rearrangement uses TRBV6-5 and TRBJ2-3, with TRBD2 identical over 7 bases. This CDR3 spans 15 amino acids. Trimming removed 2 bases from V and 1 base from J; junction bases left unmatched: 3. Germline lookup yields CDR1 MNHEY and CDR2 SVGAGI. CDR3 sequence: CASSYERGRTDTQYF. CDR3 nucleotide sequence: TGTGCCAGCAGTTACGAGCGGGGACGCACAGATACGCAGTATTTT.

This clone was picked up a small number of times. The V gene is TRBV7-9, the J gene TRBJ1-5; D gene unclear. V gave up 5 bases and J gave up 6 bases, with 14 bases separating them. The germline V gene encodes CDR1 SEHNR and CDR2 FQNEAQ (reference sequence). The CDR3 consists of 14 residues. CDR3 sequence: CASSLDQRGQPQHF. CDR3 nucleotides: TGTGCCAGCAGCCTAGACCAACGGGGTCAGCCCCAGCATTTT.

V usage is TRBV7-8 and J usage is TRBJ2-3; 9 bases align to TRBD2. J gave up 4 bases and V 3 bases, and 11 bases lay outside the gene matches. The CDR3 runs to 17 residues. Germline CDR1 reads SGHVS; CDR2 reads FQNEAQ. CDR3 sequence (DNA): TGTGCCAGCAGCTTGGGACGCGGGGGGGCTTTTGCAGATACGCAGTATTTT. This codes for CASSLGRGGAFADTQYF.

Remarks on this clone: This specimen includes other DNA sequences encoding the same CDR3. The chain joins TRBV9 to TRBJ2-2; D possibly corresponds to TRBD2 (5 bases). The ends were cut back, 4 bases at V and 5 bases at J, with 9 bases in the middle. Germline CDR1 and CDR2: SGDLS and YYNGEE. The CDR3 contains 13 residues. CDR3 residues: CASSPRATGELFF. The CDR3 bases are TGTGCCAGCAGCCCGCGGGCGACCGGGGAGCTGTTTTTT.

Only a few counts were recorded for this clone. The V gene is TRBV9, the J gene TRBJ2-6; D possibly corresponds to TRBD2 (6 bases). CDR1 SGDLS and CDR2 YYNGEE come from the germline V gene. V was shortened by 0 bases and J by 2 bases, with 15 bases between the two germline ends. CDR3 length: 18 amino acids. CDR3 loop: CASSVGGTRGAGANVLTF. CDR3 nucleotides: TGTGCCAGCAGCGTAGGAGGGACTCGAGGAGCTGGGGCCAACGTCCTGACTTTC.

This chain connects TRBV5-1 to TRBJ2-7, with no clear D. From germline, CDR1 is SGHRS and CDR2 YFSETQ. V lost 2 bases, J lost 0 bases, and 9 bases lay in between. CDR3 length: 14 residues. CDR3 nucleotides: TGCGCCAGCAGCTTTTTCTCGAGCTCCTACGAGCAGTACTTC. Its protein product is CASSFFSSSYEQYF.

The chain joins TRBV19 to TRBJ1-5, with 8 bases fitting TRBD1. V trimming: 4 bases; J trimming: 2 bases; junction bases outside the gene matches: 4. The CDR3 is 15 amino acids. Germline CDR1 is LNHDA and CDR2 is SQIVND (reference sequence). The CDR3 bases are TGTGCCAGTAGTAAGACAGGGGTCCGCAATCAGCCCCAGCATTTT. It encodes CASSKTGVRNQPQHF.

The DNA of the CDR3 is TGTGCCAGCAGCTTCCAGCCAGGCGGGGGGGCCAACTCCTACGAGCAGTACTTC. Amino acid sequence: CASSFQPGGGANSYEQYF. The V gene is TRBV7-2, the J gene TRBJ2-7; 9 positions agree with TRBD2. V lost 3 bases, J lost 0 bases, and 12 bases stayed unmatched. This CDR3 contains 18 residues. Germline V CDR1 and CDR2: SGHTA, FQGNSA.